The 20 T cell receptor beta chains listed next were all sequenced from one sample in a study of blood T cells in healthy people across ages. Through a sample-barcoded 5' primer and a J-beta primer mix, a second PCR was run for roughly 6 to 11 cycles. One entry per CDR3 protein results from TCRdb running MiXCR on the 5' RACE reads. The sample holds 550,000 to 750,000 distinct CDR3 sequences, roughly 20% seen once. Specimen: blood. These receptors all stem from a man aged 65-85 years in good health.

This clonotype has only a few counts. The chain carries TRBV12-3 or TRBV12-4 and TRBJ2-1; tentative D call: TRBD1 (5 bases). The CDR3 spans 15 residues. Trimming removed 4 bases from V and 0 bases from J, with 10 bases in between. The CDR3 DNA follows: TGTGCCAGCAGTTGGGGCTCCCGCTCCTACAATGAGCAGTTCTTC. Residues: CASSWGSRSYNEQFF.

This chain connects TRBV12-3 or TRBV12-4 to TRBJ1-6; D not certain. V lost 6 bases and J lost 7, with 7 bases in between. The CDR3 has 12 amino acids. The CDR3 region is CASSEPNSPLHF. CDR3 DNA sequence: TGTGCCAGCAGCGAACCCAATTCACCCCTCCACTTT.

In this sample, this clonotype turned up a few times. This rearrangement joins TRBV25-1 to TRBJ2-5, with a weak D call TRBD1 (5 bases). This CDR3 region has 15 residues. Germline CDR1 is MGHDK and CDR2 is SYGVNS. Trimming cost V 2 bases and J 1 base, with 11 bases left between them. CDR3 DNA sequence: TGTGCCAGCAGTGAACTCCGCAGGGCCCAAGAGACCCAGTACTTC. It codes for CASSELRRAQETQYF.

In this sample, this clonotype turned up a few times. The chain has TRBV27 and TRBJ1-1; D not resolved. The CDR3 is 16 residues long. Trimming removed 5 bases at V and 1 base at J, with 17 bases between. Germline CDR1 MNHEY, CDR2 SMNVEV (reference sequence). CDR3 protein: CASSPRQLRENTEAFF. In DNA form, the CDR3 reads TGTGCCAGCAGTCCCCGCCAGTTGCGGGAGAACACTGAAGCTTTCTTT.

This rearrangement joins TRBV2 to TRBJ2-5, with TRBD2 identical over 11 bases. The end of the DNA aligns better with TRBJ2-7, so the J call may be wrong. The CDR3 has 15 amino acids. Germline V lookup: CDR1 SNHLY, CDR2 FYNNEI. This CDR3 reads CASSDSSGRIYEQYF. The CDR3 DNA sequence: TGTGCCAGCAGTGATTCTAGCGGGAGGATCTACGAGCAGTACTTC.

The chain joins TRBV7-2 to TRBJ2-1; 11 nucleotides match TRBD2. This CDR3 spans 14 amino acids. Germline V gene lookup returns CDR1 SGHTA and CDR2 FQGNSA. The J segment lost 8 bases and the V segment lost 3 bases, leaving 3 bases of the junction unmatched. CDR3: CASSFSGRGDEQFF. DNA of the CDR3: TGTGCCAGCAGCTTTAGCGGGAGGGGAGATGAGCAGTTCTTC.

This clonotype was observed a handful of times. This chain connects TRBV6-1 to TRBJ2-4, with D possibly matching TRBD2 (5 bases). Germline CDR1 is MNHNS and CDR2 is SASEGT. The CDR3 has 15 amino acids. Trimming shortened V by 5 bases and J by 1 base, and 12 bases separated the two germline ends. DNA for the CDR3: TGTGCCAGCAGTAGCAGGACTCCCGCCAAAAACATTCAGTACTTC. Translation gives CASSSRTPAKNIQYF.

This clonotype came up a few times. The CDR3 sequence: CASSYYPYNEQFF. The CDR3 DNA follows: TGTGCCAGCAGCTACTACCCCTACAATGAGCAGTTCTTC. The chain employs TRBV12-3 or TRBV12-4 and TRBJ2-5; D unclear. The J call may be mistaken, given a closer DNA end match to TRBJ2-1. There are 13 residues in the CDR3.

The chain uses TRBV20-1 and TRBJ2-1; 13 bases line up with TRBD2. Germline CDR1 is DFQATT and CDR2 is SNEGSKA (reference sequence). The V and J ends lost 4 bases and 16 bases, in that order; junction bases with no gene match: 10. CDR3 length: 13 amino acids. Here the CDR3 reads CSATGLAGVGYFF. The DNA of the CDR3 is TGCAGTGCTACCGGACTAGCGGGAGTGGGTTATTTCTTC.

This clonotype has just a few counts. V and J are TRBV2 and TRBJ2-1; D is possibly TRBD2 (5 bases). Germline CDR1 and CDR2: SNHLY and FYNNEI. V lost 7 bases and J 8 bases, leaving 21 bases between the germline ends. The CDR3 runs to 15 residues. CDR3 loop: CASNLGSGPTYEQFF. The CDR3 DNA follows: TGTGCCAGCAACCTTGGGAGTGGGCCGACTTATGAGCAGTTCTTC.

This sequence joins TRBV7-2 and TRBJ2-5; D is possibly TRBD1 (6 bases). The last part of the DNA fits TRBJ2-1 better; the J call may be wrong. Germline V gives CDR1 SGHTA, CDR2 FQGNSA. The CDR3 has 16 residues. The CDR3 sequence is CASSPRPLLRGNKQFF. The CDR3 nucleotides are TGTGCCAGCAGCCCCCGACCTCTCCTGAGGGGGAATAAGCAGTTCTTC.

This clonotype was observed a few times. The CDR3 sequence is CASSPLAGANVLTF. The CDR3 DNA sequence: TGTGCCAGCAGTCCCCTCGCTGGGGCCAACGTCCTGACTTTC. The V gene is TRBV28, the J gene TRBJ2-6; D uncertain. The V gene lost 5 bases and the J gene lost 2 bases, with 7 bases spanning the gap. The CDR3 runs to 14 residues. The germline CDR1 and CDR2 sequences are MDHEN and SYDVKM.

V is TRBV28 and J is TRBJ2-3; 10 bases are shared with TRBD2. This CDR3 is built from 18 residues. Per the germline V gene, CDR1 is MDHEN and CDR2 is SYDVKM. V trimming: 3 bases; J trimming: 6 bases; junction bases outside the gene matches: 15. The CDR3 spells CASSFGGLATHWTDTQYF. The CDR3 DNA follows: TGTGCCAGCAGTTTCGGGGGACTAGCGACCCATTGGACCGATACGCAGTATTTT.

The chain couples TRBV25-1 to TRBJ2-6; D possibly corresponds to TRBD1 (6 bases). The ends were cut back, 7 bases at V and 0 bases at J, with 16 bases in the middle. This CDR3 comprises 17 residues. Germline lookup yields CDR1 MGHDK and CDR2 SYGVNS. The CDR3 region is CASKDQGSNSGANVLTF. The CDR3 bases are TGTGCCAGCAAGGATCAGGGGTCGAACTCTGGGGCCAACGTCCTGACTTTC.

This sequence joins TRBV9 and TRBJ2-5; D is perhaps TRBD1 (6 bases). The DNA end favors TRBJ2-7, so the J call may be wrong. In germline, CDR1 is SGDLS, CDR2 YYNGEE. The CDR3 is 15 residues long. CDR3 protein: CASTPTGRDNYEQYF. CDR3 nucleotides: TGTGCCAGCACCCCTACCGGACGGGACAACTACGAGCAGTACTTC.

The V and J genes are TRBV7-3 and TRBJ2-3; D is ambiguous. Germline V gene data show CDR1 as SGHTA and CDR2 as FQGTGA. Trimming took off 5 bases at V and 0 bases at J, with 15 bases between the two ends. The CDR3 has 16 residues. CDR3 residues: CASSPRTTASTDTQYF. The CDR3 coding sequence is TGTGCCAGCAGCCCCCGTACCACGGCTAGCACAGATACGCAGTATTTT.

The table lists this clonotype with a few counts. CDR3 sequence (DNA): TGTGCCAGCAGCTCGGGACTAGCGGGAGGGCCTGGCACCGGGGAGCTGTTTTTT. Translation gives CASSSGLAGGPGTGELFF. The chain has TRBV11-2 and TRBJ2-2, with TRBD2 matching 16 bases. This CDR3 contains 18 residues. The V gene end was trimmed by 4 bases and the J gene end by 4 bases; junction bases not matched to a gene: 6. Per germline, CDR1 SGHAT and CDR2 FQNNGV.

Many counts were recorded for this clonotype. The CDR3 DNA reads TGTGCCAGCAGCTTACGGACAGGGAGCTCCTACAATGAGCAGTTCTTC. It specifies CASSLRTGSSYNEQFF. The chain uses TRBV7-6 and TRBJ2-1; 8 bases agree with TRBD1. The CDR3 runs 16 residues. The V gene's germline CDR1 is SGHVS and CDR2 FNYEAQ. The trim removed 2 bases at V and 0 bases at J, leaving 3 bases unmatched.

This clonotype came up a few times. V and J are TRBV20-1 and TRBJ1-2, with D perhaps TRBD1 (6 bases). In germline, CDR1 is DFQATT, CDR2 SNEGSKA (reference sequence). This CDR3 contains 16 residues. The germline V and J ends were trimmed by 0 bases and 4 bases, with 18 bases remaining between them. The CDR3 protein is CSARDRLAGAAYGYTF. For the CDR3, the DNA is TGCAGTGCTAGAGATCGGCTTGCGGGGGCGGCCTATGGCTACACCTTC.

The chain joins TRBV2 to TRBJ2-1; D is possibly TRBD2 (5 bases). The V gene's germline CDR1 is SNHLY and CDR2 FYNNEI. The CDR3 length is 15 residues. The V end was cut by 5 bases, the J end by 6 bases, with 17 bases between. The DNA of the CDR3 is TGTGCCAGCAGTCCCTTTTTGGCGGACTTCAATGAGCAGTTCTTC. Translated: CASSPFLADFNEQFF.